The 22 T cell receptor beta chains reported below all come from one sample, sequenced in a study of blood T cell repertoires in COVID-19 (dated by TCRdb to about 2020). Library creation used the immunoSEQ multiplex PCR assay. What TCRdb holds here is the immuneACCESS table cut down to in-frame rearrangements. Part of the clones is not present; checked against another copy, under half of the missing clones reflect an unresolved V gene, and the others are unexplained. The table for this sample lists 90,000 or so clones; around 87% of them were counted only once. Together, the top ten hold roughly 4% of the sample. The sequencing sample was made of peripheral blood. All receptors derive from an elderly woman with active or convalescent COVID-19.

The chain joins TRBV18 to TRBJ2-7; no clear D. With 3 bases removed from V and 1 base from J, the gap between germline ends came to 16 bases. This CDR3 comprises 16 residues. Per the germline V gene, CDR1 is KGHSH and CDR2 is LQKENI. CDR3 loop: CASSPPRGAESYEQYF. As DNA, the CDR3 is TGTGCCAGCTCACCCCCACGAGGAGCCGAATCCTACGAGCAGTACTTC.

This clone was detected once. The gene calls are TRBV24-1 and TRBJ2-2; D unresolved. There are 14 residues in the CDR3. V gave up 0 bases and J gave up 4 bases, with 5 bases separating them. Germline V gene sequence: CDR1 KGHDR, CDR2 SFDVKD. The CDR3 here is CATSDLGFTGELFF. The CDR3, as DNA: TGTGCCACCAGTGATTTGGGCTTCACCGGGGAGCTGTTTTTT.

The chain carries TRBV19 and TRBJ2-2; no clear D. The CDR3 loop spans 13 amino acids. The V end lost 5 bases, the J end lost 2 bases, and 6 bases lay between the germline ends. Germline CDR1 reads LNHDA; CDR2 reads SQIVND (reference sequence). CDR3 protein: CASSGLNTGELFF. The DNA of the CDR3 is TGTGCCAGTAGTGGCCTTAACACCGGGGAGCTGTTTTTT.

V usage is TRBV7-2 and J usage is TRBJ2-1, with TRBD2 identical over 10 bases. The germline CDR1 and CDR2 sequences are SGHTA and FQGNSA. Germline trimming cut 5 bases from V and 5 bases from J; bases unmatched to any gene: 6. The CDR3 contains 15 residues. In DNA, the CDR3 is TGTGCCAGCAGCGCTAGCGGGAGATACCACAATGAGCAGTTCTTC. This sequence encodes CASSASGRYHNEQFF. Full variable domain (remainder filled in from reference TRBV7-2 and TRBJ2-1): GAGVSQSPSNKVTEKGKDVELRCDPISGHTALYWYRQSLGQGLEFLIYFQGNSAPDKSGLPSDRFSAERTGGSVSTLTIQRTQQEDSAVYLCASSASGRYHNEQFFGPGTRLTVL.

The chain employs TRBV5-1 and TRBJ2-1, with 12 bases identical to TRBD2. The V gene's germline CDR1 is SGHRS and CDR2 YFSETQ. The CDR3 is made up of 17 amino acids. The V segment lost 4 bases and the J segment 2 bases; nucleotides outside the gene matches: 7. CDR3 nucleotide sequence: TGCGCCAGCAGCAGCGGACTAGCGGGGCATCCCTACAATGAGCAGTTCTTC. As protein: CASSSGLAGHPYNEQFF.

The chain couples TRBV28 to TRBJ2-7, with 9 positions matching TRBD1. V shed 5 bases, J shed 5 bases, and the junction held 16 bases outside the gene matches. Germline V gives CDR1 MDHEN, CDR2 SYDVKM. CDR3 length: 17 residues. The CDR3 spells CASSVPSGTGLFDEQYF. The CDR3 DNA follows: TGTGCCAGCAGTGTACCTTCCGGGACAGGGTTATTCGACGAGCAGTACTTC. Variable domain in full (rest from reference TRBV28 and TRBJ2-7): DVKVTQSSRYLVKRTGEKVFLECVQDMDHENMFWYRQDPGLGLRLIYFSYDVKMKEKGDIPEGYSVSREKKERFSLILESASTNQTSMYLCASSVPSGTGLFDEQYFGPGTRLTVT.

CDR3 in amino acids: CASSTAIAGAETQYF. The CDR3 DNA sequence: TGTGCCAGCTCGACAGCTATAGCGGGGGCAGAGACCCAGTACTTC. The chain carries TRBV18 and TRBJ2-5, with 9 bases matching TRBD2. Germline values: CDR1 KGHSH, CDR2 LQKENI. Losses at the gene ends were 6 bases for V and 4 bases for J; bases not matched to a gene: 9. The CDR3 contains 15 residues.

CDR3 in DNA: TGCGCCAGCAGTGGTGTCCACTCCACAGATACGCAGTATTTT. It codes for CASSGVHSTDTQYF. The rearrangement uses TRBV5-1 and TRBJ2-3; D gene unclear. CDR3 length equals 14 residues. V was trimmed by 5 bases and J by 2 bases, leaving 12 bases between them. Germline CDR1 reads SGHRS; CDR2 reads YFSETQ.

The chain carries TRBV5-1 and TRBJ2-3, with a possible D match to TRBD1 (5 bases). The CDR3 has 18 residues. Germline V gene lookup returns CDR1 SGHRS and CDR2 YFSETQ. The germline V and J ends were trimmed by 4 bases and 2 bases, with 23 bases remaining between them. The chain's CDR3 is CASSEGVPSRIPTDTQYF. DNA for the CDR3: TGCGCCAGCAGCGAAGGGGTGCCGAGCCGGATTCCCACAGATACGCAGTATTTT.

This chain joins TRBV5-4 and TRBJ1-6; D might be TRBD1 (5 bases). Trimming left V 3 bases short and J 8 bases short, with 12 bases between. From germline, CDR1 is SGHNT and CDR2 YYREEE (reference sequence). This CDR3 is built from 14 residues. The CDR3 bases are TGTGCCAGCAGCTACGGGCAGGGCGATTCACCCCTCCACTTT. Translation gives CASSYGQGDSPLHF.

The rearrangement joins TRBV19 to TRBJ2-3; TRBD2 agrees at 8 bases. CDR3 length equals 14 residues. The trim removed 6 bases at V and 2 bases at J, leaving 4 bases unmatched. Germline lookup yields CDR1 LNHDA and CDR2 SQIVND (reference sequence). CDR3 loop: CASRSGGSTDTQYF. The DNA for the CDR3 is TGTGCCAGTAGATCGGGGGGGTCCACAGATACGCAGTATTTT.

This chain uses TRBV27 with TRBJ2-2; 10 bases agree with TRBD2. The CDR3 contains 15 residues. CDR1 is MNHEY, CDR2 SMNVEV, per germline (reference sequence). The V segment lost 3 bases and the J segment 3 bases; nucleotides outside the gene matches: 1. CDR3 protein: CASSFSGRYTGELFF. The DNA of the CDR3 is TGTGCCAGCAGTTTTAGCGGGAGGTACACCGGGGAGCTGTTTTTT.

DNA for the CDR3: TGCAGCGTAAGGCTTGCGGGAGAATCGACAGATACGCAGTATTTT. Protein product: CSVRLAGESTDTQYF. The genes are TRBV29-1 and TRBJ2-3, with 7 bases aligning to TRBD2. Unmatched junction bases numbered 12, after V lost 6 bases and J lost 3 bases. Germline loops: CDR1 SQVTM, CDR2 ANQGSEA. The CDR3 is made up of 15 amino acids.

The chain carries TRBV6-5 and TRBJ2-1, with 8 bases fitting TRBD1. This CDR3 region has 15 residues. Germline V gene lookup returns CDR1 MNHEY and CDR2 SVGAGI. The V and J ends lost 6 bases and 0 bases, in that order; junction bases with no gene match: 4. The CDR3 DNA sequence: TGTGCCAGCAGCAGACAGGGGAGCTCCTACAATGAGCAGTTCTTC. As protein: CASSRQGSSYNEQFF.

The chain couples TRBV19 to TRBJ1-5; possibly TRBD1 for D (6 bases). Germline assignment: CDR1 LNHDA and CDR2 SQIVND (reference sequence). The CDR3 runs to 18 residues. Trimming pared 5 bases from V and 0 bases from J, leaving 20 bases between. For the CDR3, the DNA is TGTGCCAGTAGTCTGGGGGGGGGCGAGGGAGGTAGCAATCAGCCCCAGCATTTT. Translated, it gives CASSLGGGEGGSNQPQHF.

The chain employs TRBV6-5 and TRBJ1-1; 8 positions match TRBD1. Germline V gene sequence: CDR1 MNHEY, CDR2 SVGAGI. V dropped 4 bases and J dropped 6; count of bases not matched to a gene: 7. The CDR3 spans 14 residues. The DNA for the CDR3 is TGTGCCAGCAGTTCTGGACAGGGATGGGCTGAAGCTTTCTTT. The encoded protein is CASSSGQGWAEAFF.

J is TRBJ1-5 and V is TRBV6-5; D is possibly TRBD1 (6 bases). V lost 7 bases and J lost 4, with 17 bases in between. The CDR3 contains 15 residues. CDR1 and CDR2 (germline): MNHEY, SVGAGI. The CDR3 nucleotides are TGTGCCAGCAACCCCTCTACAGGGATGAATCAGCCCCAGCATTTT. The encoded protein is CASNPSTGMNQPQHF.

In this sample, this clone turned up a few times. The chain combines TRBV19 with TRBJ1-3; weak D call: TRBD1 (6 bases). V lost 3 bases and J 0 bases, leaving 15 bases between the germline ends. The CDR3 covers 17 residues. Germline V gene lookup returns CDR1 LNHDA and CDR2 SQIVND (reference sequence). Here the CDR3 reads CASSISVTGRSGNTIYF. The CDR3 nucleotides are TGTGCCAGTAGTATTTCAGTGACAGGCCGCTCTGGAAACACCATATATTTT.

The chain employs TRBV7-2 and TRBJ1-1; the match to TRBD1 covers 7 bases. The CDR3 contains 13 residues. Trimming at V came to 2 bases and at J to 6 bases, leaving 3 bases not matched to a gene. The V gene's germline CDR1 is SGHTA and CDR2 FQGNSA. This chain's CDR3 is CASSLKGASEAFF. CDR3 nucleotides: TGTGCCAGCAGCTTAAAGGGGGCTTCTGAAGCTTTCTTT.

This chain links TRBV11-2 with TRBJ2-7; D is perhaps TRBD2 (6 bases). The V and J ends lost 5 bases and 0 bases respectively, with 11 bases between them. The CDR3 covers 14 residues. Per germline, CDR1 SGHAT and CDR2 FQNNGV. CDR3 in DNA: TGTGCCAGCAGCCCGTGGACTAACTCCTACGAGCAGTACTTC. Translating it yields CASSPWTNSYEQYF.

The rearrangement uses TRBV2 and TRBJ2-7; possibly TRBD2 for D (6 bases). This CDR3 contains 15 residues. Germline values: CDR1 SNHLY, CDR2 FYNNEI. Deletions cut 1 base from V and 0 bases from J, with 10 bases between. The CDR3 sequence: CASSEGGLPSYEQYF. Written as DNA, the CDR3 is TGTGCCAGCAGTGAAGGGGGACTCCCCTCCTACGAGCAGTACTTC.

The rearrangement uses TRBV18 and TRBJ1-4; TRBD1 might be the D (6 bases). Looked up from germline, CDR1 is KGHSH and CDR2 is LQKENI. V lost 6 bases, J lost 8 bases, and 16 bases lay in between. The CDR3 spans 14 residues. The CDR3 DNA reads TGTGCCAGCTCCTACAATGGACAGCAGGAAAAACTGTTTTTT. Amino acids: CASSYNGQQEKLFF.